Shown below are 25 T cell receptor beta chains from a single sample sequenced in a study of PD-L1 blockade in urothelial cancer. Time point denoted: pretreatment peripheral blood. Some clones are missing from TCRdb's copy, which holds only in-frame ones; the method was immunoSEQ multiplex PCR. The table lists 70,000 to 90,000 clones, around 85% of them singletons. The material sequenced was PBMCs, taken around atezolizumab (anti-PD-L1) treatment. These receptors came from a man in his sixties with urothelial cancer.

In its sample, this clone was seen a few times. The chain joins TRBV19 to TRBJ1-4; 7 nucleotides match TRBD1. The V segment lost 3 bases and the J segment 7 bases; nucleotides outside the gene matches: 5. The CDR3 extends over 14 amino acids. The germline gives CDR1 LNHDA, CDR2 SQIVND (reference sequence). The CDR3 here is CASSMRQGGEKLFF. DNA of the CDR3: TGTGCCAGTAGTATGAGACAGGGAGGTGAAAAACTGTTTTTT.

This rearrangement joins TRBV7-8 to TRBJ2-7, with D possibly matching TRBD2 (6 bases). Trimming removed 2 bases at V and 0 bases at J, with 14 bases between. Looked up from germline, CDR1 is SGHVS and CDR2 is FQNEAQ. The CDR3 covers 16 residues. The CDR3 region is CASSLSVAGNSYEQYF. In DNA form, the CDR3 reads TGTGCCAGCAGCTTATCCGTCGCGGGAAACTCCTACGAGCAGTACTTC.

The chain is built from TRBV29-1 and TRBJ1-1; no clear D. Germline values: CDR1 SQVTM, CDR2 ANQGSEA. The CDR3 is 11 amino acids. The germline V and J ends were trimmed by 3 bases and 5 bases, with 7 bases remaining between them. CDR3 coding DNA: TGCAGCGTTGATATGAGGACTGAAGCTTTCTTT. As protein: CSVDMRTEAFF.

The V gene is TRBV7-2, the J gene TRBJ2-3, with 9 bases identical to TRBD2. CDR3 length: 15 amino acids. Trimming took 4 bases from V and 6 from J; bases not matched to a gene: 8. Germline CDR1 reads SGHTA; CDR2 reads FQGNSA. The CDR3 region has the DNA TGTGCCAGCAGCTCGTTAGCGGGAGCCCCCGATACGCAGTATTTT. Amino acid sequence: CASSSLAGAPDTQYF.

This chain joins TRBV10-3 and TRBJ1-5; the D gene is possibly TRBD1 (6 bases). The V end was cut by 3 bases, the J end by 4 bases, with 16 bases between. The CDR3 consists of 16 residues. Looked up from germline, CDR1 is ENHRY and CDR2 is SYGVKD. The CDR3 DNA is TGTGCCATCAGTGAACATGAAACAGGGCGAAATCAGCCCCAGCATTTT. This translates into CAISEHETGRNQPQHF.

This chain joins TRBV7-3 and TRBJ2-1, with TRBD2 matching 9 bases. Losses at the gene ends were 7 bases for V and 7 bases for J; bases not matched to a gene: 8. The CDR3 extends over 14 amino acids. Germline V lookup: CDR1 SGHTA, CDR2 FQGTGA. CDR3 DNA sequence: TGTGCCAGCAAGCGGGGTAGCGGGAGTAATGAGCAGTTCTTC. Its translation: CASKRGSGSNEQFF.

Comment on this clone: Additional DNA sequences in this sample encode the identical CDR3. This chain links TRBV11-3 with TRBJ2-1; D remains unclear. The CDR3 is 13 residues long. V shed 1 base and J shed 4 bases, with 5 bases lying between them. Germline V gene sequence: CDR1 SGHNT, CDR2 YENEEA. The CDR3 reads CASSLGAYNEQFF. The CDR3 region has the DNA TGTGCCAGCAGCTTAGGCGCATACAATGAGCAGTTCTTC.

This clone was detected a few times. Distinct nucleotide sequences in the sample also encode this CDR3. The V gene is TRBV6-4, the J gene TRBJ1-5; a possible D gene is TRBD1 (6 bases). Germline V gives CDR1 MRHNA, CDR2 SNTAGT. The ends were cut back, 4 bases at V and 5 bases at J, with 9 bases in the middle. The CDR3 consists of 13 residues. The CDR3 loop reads CASSVDRDQPQHF. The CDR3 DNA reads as TGTGCCAGCAGTGTGGACAGAGATCAGCCCCAGCATTTT.

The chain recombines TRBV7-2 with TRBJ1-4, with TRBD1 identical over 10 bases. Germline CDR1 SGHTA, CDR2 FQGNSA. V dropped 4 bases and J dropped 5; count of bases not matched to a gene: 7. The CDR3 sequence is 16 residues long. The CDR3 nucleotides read TGTGCCAGCAGCTGGGGACAGGGGCTACTGAATGAAAAACTGTTTTTT. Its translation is CASSWGQGLLNEKLFF.

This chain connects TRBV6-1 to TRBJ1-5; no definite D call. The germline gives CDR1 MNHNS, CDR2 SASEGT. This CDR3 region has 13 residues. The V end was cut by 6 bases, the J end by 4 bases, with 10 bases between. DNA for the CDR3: TGTGCCAGCAGGGTAGATACTAATCAGCCCCAGCATTTT. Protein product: CASRVDTNQPQHF.

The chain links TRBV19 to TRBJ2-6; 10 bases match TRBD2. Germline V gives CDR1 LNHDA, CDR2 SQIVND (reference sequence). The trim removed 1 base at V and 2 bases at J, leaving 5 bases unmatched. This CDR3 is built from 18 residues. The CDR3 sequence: CASSIAASGSPGANVLTF. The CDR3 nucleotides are TGTGCCAGTAGTATAGCGGCTAGCGGGAGTCCTGGGGCCAACGTCCTGACTTTC.

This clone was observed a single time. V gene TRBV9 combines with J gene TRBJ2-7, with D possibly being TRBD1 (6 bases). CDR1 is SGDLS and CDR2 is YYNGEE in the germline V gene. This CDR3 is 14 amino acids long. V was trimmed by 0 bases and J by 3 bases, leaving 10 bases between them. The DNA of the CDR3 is TGTGCCAGCAGCGTAGTCCCAGGGGACTACGAGCAGTACTTC. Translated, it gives CASSVVPGDYEQYF.

The CDR3 coding sequence is TGTGCCAGCAGCCCGGGAGGGCTGTACGAGCAGTACTTC. This sequence encodes CASSPGGLYEQYF. The chain recombines TRBV7-2 with TRBJ2-7; 8 nucleotides agree with TRBD2. The germline CDR1 and CDR2 sequences are SGHTA and FQGNSA. V trimming: 5 bases; J trimming: 4 bases; junction bases outside the gene matches: 4. The CDR3 contains 13 residues.

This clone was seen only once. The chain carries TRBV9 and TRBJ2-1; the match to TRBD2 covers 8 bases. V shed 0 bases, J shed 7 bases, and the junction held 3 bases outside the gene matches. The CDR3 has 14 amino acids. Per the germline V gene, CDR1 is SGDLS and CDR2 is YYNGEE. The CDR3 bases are TGTGCCAGCAGCGTAGCGGGGGGGGAGAATGAGCAGTTCTTC. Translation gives CASSVAGGENEQFF.

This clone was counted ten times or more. The chain's CDR3 is CASSHVRGETQYF. The CDR3 region has the DNA TGTGCCAGCAGCCACGTCAGGGGAGAGACCCAGTACTTC. The chain has TRBV6-6 and TRBJ2-5; possibly TRBD1 for D (6 bases). CDR1 and CDR2 (germline): MNHNY, SVGAGI (reference sequence). The germline V and J ends were trimmed by 6 bases and 4 bases, with 12 bases remaining between them. The CDR3 is 13 amino acids.

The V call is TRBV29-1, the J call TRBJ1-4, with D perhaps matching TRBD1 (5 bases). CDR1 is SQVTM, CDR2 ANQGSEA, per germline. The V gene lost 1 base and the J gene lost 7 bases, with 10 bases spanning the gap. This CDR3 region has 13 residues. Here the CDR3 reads CSVEAGYGEKLFF. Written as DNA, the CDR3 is TGCAGCGTTGAAGCAGGGTACGGTGAAAAACTGTTTTTT.

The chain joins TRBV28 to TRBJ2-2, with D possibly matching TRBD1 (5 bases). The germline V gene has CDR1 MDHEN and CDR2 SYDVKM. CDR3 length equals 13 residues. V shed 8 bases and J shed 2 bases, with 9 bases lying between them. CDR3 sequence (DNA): TGTGCCAGCTGGCAGGGTAACACCGGGGAGCTGTTTTTT. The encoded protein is CASWQGNTGELFF.

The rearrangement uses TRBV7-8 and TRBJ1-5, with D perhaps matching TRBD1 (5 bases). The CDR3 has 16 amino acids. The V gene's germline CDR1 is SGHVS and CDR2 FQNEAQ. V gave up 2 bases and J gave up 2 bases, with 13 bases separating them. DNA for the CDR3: TGTGCCAGCAGCTTAATCACCGGGGGTGGCAATCAGCCCCAGCATTTT. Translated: CASSLITGGGNQPQHF.

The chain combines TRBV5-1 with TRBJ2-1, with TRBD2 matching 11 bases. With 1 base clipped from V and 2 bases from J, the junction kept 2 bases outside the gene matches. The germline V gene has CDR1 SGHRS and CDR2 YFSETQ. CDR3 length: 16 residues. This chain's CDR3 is CASSLSSGRAYNEQFF. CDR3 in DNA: TGCGCCAGCAGCTTGAGTAGCGGGAGGGCCTACAATGAGCAGTTCTTC.

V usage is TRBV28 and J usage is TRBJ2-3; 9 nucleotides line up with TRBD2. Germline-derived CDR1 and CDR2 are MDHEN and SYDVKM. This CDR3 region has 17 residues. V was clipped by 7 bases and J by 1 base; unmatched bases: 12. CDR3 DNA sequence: TGTGCCAGCACCTTCTCCAGGCCTAGCGGGGGCACAGATACGCAGTATTTT. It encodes CASTFSRPSGGTDTQYF.

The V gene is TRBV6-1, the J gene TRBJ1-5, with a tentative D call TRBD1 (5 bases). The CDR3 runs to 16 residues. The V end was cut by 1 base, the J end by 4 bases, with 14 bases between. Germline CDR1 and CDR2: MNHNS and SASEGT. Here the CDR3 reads CASSEDGRGLNQPQHF. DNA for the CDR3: TGTGCCAGCAGTGAAGACGGGAGGGGCTTAAATCAGCCCCAGCATTTT.

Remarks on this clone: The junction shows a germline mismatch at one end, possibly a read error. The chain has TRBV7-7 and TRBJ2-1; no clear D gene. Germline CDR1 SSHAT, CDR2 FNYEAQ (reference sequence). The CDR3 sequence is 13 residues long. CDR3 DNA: TGTGCTAGCAGCCCTTCGGTGTACAATGAGCAGTTCTTC. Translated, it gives CASSPSVYNEQFF.

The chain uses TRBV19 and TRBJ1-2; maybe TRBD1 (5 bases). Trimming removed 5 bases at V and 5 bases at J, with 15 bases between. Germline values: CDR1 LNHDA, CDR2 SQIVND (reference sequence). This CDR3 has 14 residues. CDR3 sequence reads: CASSSGELAYGYTF. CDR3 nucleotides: TGTGCCAGTAGTTCGGGGGAACTTGCATATGGCTACACCTTC.

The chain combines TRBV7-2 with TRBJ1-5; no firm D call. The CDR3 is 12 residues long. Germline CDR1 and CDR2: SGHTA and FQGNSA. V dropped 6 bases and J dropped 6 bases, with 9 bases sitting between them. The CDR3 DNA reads TGTGCCAGCAGTTACGGACTTCAGCCCCAGCATTTT. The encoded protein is CASSYGLQPQHF.

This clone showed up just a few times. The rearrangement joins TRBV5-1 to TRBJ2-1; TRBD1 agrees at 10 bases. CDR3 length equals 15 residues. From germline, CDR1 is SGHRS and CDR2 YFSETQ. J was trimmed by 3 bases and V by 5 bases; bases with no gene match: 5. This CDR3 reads CASRPGQGIYNEQFF. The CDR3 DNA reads TGCGCCAGCAGACCGGGACAGGGGATCTACAATGAGCAGTTCTTC.